The 17 T cell receptor beta chains given below trace back to one sample, sequenced in a study of vaccination effects on CD4 cells after COVID-19. Their target antigens are unknown. Antigen-specific CD4+ T cells were expanded with viral peptide pools in the ViraFEST assay before sequencing. Culture lasted 10 days before CD4+ T cell isolation. From March to December 2020, the person had a SARS-CoV-2 infection that was confirmed by PCR. Some clones are missing from TCRdb's copy, which holds only in-frame ones; the method was immunoSEQ multiplex PCR. Among under 25,000 clones, roughly 69% were seen once, and the ten largest hold around two fifths. The sample in question was CD4+ T cells from PBMCs cultured with a peptide pool, obtained before COVID-19 vaccination. The receptors derive from a human donor who had a prior SARS-CoV-2 infection.

The chain has TRBV3-1 (or the pseudogene TRBV3-2) and TRBJ1-6, with D uncertain. This CDR3 has 14 residues. Germline values: CDR1 LGHDT, CDR2 YNNKEL (reference sequence). V lost 1 base to trimming and J lost 8 bases, with 9 bases between them. This CDR3 is CASSQGRSDSPLHF. The DNA for the CDR3 is TGTGCCAGCAGCCAAGGGAGGTCGGATTCACCCCTCCACTTT.

This clone is a singleton in its sample. The chain joins TRBV18 to TRBJ2-5; 12 bases fit TRBD2. CDR3 length: 20 amino acids. Trimming took 4 bases from V and 4 from J; bases not matched to a gene: 19. CDR1 and CDR2 (germline): KGHSH, LQKENI. The CDR3 sequence: CASSLTAKLTSGRSAETQYF. Here the CDR3 DNA reads TGTGCCAGCTCACTAACCGCAAAACTGACTAGCGGGAGATCGGCAGAGACCCAGTACTTC.

V gene TRBV7-3 combines with J gene TRBJ2-3; the D is unclear. Germline CDR1 SGHTA, CDR2 FQGTGA. The CDR3 totals 16 residues. Trimming took 5 bases from V and 7 from J, leaving 22 bases between them. CDR3 sequence (DNA): TGTGCCAGCAGCCCGTACCCTCAACATAGAGATTATACGCAGTATTTT. As protein: CASSPYPQHRDYTQYF.

The chain uses TRBV5-1 and TRBJ1-6, with 8 bases lining up with TRBD1. CDR1 and CDR2 from the germline V gene are SGHRS and YFSETQ. CDR3 size: 16 residues. The V gene end was trimmed by 0 bases and the J gene end by 9 bases; junction bases not matched to a gene: 8. The CDR3 nucleotides read TGCGCCAGCAGCTTGGGGTGGACAGGGCCGAGTTCACCCCTCCACTTT. Protein product: CASSLGWTGPSSPLHF.

This chain joins TRBV5-6 and TRBJ2-2; no definite D call. Germline loops: CDR1 SGHDT, CDR2 YYEEEE. Trimming pared 0 bases from V and 3 bases from J, leaving 12 bases between. CDR3 length: 16 residues. This CDR3 reads CASSLGARTYTGELFF. The CDR3, as DNA: TGTGCCAGCAGCTTGGGCGCCAGGACGTACACCGGGGAGCTGTTTTTT. The variable domain in full, with the rest retrieved from reference TRBV5-6 and TRBJ2-2, is DAGVTQSPTHLIKTRGQQVTLRCSPKSGHDTVSWYQQALGQGPQFIFQYYEEEERQRGNFPDRFSGHQFPNYSSELNVNALLLGDSALYLCASSLGARTYTGELFFGEGSRLTVL.

The chain recombines TRBV5-6 with TRBJ2-7; D not certain. The V and J ends lost 4 bases and 0 bases respectively, with 11 bases between them. This CDR3 contains 14 residues. CDR1 and CDR2 (germline): SGHDT, YYEEEE. The CDR3 nucleotides read TGTGCCAGCAGCCCTCGCTGGGGCTCCTACGAGCAGTACTTC. As protein: CASSPRWGSYEQYF.

V usage is TRBV6-6 and J usage is TRBJ1-5, with 9 bases identical to TRBD1. The junction had 5 bases not matched to a gene; V was cut back by 4 bases and J by 7 bases. The CDR3 has 14 amino acids. In germline, CDR1 is MNHNY, CDR2 SVGAGI (reference sequence). CDR3 DNA: TGTGCCAGCAGTTGGGGGACAGGGCGCCAGCCCCAGCATTTT. Residues: CASSWGTGRQPQHF.

The chain carries TRBV11-2 and TRBJ1-3; D remains unclear. CDR1 and CDR2 from the germline V gene are SGHAT and FQNNGV. V was clipped by 5 bases and J by 8 bases, with 16 bases between them. This CDR3 has 14 amino acids. CDR3 nucleotides: TGTGCCAGCAGCCGAGGTCGGGTTCGGCACACCATATATTTT. It is translated as CASSRGRVRHTIYF.

This clone was counted only a few times. The chain carries TRBV4-3 and TRBJ2-5, with 7 bases that match TRBD1. The V and J ends lost 0 bases and 4 bases, in that order; junction bases with no gene match: 5. Germline CDR1 reads LGHNA; CDR2 reads YSLEER. The CDR3 is 15 amino acids. CDR3 residues: CASSQDYDRAETQYF. In DNA form, the CDR3 reads TGCGCCAGCAGCCAAGATTACGACAGGGCAGAGACCCAGTACTTC.

This chain joins TRBV7-8 and TRBJ2-1; tentative D call: TRBD2 (6 bases). Trimming stripped 5 bases from V and 12 bases from J, with 11 bases between. Germline V gene data show CDR1 as SGHVS and CDR2 as FQNEAQ. There are 11 residues in the CDR3. CDR3: CASSVYSGQFF. CDR3 bases: TGTGCCAGCAGCGTTTATAGCGGGCAGTTCTTC.

V is TRBV30 and J is TRBJ1-6, with no clear D. The CDR3 is 13 amino acids. V was clipped by 2 bases and J by 3 bases, with 5 bases between them. Germline V gene sequence: CDR1 GTSNPN, CDR2 SVGIG (reference sequence). CDR3 DNA: TGTGCCTGGAGTCGGAGCTATAATTCACCCCTCCACTTT. Amino acids: CAWSRSYNSPLHF.

The chain combines TRBV4-3 with TRBJ2-7, with no clear D. CDR1 and CDR2 (germline): LGHNA, YSLEER. V shed 0 bases and J shed 2 bases, with 8 bases lying between them. This CDR3 comprises 14 residues. The chain's CDR3 is CASSQDKQTYEQYF. The CDR3 DNA is TGCGCCAGCAGCCAAGATAAACAAACCTACGAGCAGTACTTC.

The rearrangement links TRBV18 to TRBJ2-2, with TRBD2 matching over 11 bases. Germline-derived CDR1 and CDR2 are KGHSH and LQKENI. This CDR3 region has 16 residues. V shed 2 bases and J 4 bases; nucleotides not matched to a gene: 3. In DNA form, the CDR3 reads TGTGCCAGCTCACCATTAGCGGGAGGGCCCACCGGGGAGCTGTTTTTT. Translated, it gives CASSPLAGGPTGELFF.

This clone ranks as large. J is TRBJ1-2 and V is TRBV4-3; D not resolved. V lost 2 bases and J 13 bases, leaving 20 bases between the germline ends. This CDR3 has 14 amino acids. From germline, CDR1 is LGHNA and CDR2 YSLEER. CDR3 nucleotide sequence: TGCGCCAGCAGCCAATCTACTCGTTTTTCGCCGGCCACCTTC. Amino acids: CASSQSTRFSPATF.

This chain joins TRBV6-2 or TRBV6-3 and TRBJ1-2; the D is unclear. The CDR3 has 14 amino acids. V was cut by 0 bases and J by 8 bases, with 13 bases left in between. From germline, CDR1 is MNHEY and CDR2 SVGEGT. Here the CDR3 reads CASSYSEGFRGYTF. CDR3 bases: TGTGCCAGCAGTTACTCAGAAGGGTTCCGGGGCTACACCTTC.

This chain connects TRBV15 to TRBJ1-5; 7 bases are a match to TRBD1. Germline V gene sequence: CDR1 LNHNV, CDR2 YYDKDF (reference sequence). The CDR3 is 16 amino acids. The V gene end was trimmed by 3 bases and the J gene end by 5 bases; junction bases not matched to a gene: 10. CDR3 nucleotides: TGTGCCACCAGCAGGCCACAGACAGGGCGTTATCAGCCCCAGCATTTT. This translates into CATSRPQTGRYQPQHF.

The V call is TRBV7-9, the J call TRBJ2-5; 10 nucleotides align to TRBD2. Germline CDR1 and CDR2: SEHNR and FQNEAQ (reference sequence). The CDR3 consists of 17 residues. V shed 2 bases, J shed 5 bases, and the junction held 11 bases outside the gene matches. The CDR3 protein is CASSLLASGSGGETQYF. Written as DNA, the CDR3 is TGTGCCAGCAGCTTACTCGCTAGCGGGAGTGGTGGGGAGACCCAGTACTTC.